The rows below give T cell receptor beta chains drawn from one sample of a study of cytomegalovirus exposure and HLA in healthy donors. This table comes from immunoSEQ multiplex PCR, and its TCRdb copy is limited to in-frame clones, with some not included. The sample has 70,000 to 80,000 clones, over 90% seen once; the top ten hold 3.2%. Sequencing used PBMCs. Every receptor here comes from a woman under 30 in good health and CMV-seropositive. Each CDR3 is given with its conserved first and last residue. The D gene is left open where the match is weak. For some rows the clone size is stated as once, few or many, or as a class when expanded; others skip it.

CDR3	DNA	size	D	V	J
CASSELSGTYEQYF	TGTGCCAGCAGTGAACTCAGCGGAACCTACGAGCAGTACTTC	-	-	TRBV2	TRBJ2-7
CASSQERTLDYEQYF	TGCGCCAGCAGCCAAGAACGTACTTTAGACTACGAGCAGTACTTC	-	-	TRBV4-1	TRBJ2-7
CASSVATGGSPYEQYF	TGTGCCAGCAGCGTGGCGACAGGGGGTTCCCCCTACGAGCAGTACTTC	-	TRBD1	TRBV9	TRBJ2-7
CASSVGGLGSYEQYF	TGTGCCAGCAGCGTAGGAGGGCTTGGCTCCTACGAGCAGTACTTC	-	-	TRBV9	TRBJ2-7
CASSPHRASGPYEQYF	TGTGCCAGCAGCCCCCACCGTGCTAGCGGACCCTACGAGCAGTACTTC	-	TRBD2	TRBV5-4	TRBJ2-7
CASSRKREARGALGADTQYF	TGTGCCAGCAGCCGGAAAAGGGAAGCGCGGGGGGCGCTCGGCGCAGATACGCAGTATTTT	-	TRBD2	TRBV28	TRBJ2-3
CASRRQGGRAEKLFF	TGTGCCAGCAGAAGACAGGGGGGACGGGCTGAAAAACTGTTTTTT	once	TRBD1	TRBV2	TRBJ1-4
CASRKTGTFNQPQHF	TGTGCCAGTAGGAAGACAGGGACCTTCAATCAGCCCCAGCATTTT	-	TRBD1	TRBV19	TRBJ1-5
CAISETGGTGELFF	TGTGCCATCAGTGAGACAGGGGGCACCGGGGAGCTGTTTTTT	-	TRBD1	TRBV10-3	TRBJ2-2
CASSSTGTGGIDTQYF	TGTGCCAGCAGTTCTACCGGGACAGGGGGCATCGATACGCAGTATTTT	-	TRBD1	TRBV2	TRBJ2-3
CASSFSSRGYNSPLHF	TGTGCCAGCAGTTTTTCTAGCAGGGGTTATAATTCACCCCTCCACTTT	-	-	TRBV27	TRBJ1-6
CASSVRGGLEQFF	TGTGCCAGCAGCGTACGGGGGGGCCTTGAGCAGTTCTTC	-	TRBD2	TRBV7-2	TRBJ2-1
CASSIGLVGELFF	TGTGCCAGTAGTATCGGACTAGTCGGGGAGCTGTTTTTT	once	TRBD2	TRBV19	TRBJ2-2
CASSSGGSNRIEQFF	TGTGCCAGCAGTTCAGGGGGGTCGAATCGAATTGAGCAGTTCTTC	-	-	TRBV7-2	TRBJ2-1
CASSLRGIQETQYF	TGTGCCAGCAGCTTGAGAGGGATCCAAGAGACCCAGTACTTC	-	-	TRBV5-6	TRBJ2-5
CSVVLAGIYNEQFF	TGCAGCGTCGTACTAGCGGGAATATACAATGAGCAGTTCTTC	-	TRBD2	TRBV29-1	TRBJ2-1